These 21 T cell receptor beta chains came from one sample sequenced in a study of monozygotic twins with inflammatory bowel disease. After re-calling the 5' RACE reads, TCRdb lists one entry per CDR3 protein, DNA absent. The table counts around 200,000 distinct CDR3 sequences; around 1.5% lies in the top ten. The sequenced sample consisted of blood. Receptor source: a human donor with ulcerative colitis or Crohn's disease, or a healthy co-twin of an affected twin (not recorded which).

The chain recombines TRBV24-1 with TRBJ2-5; TCRdb names TRBD1, which stays unverified in the absence of DNA. Germline V CDR1 and CDR2: KGHDR, SFDVKD. The CDR3 runs 13 residues. The CDR3 spells CATSDPGRETQYF.

This chain connects TRBV15 to TRBJ2-4; as DNA is missing, the TRBD2 call by TCRdb cannot be tested. Germline CDR1 LNHNV, CDR2 YYDKDF (reference sequence). This CDR3 comprises 14 residues. CDR3 amino acids: CATSRGPGRHIQYF. The full variable domain, with the rest looked up from reference TRBV15 and TRBJ2-4, is DAMVIQNPRYQVTQFGKPVTLSCSQTLNHNVMYWYQQKSSQAPKLLFHYYDKDFNNEADTPDNFQSRRPNTSFCFLDIRSPGLGDTAMYLCATSRGPGRHIQYFGAGTRLSVL.

The V call is TRBV4-2, the J call TRBJ2-5; checking the TCRdb D call of TRBD1 is not possible without DNA. The length of the CDR3 is 13 residues. Germline V gene sequence: CDR1 LGHNA, CDR2 YNFKEQ. The CDR3: CASSQGAEETQYF.

The V gene is TRBV19, the J gene TRBJ1-1; TCRdb returns TRBD1, unconfirmable since there is no DNA. This CDR3 is built from 14 residues. The V gene's germline CDR1 is LNHDA and CDR2 SQIVND (reference sequence). CDR3: CASSTPGMNTEAFF.

The chain links TRBV7-9 to TRBJ2-7. The CDR3 runs to 14 residues. Germline V gene lookup returns CDR1 SEHNR and CDR2 FQNEAQ (reference sequence). This CDR3 reads CASSFQKLPYEQYF. Based on the CDR3 plus reference TRBV7-9 and TRBJ2-7, the full variable domain is DTGVSQNPRHKITKRGQNVTFRCDPISEHNRLYWYRQTLGQGPEFLTYFQNEAQLEKSRLLSDRFSAERPKGSFSTLEIQRTEQGDSAMYLCASSFQKLPYEQYFGPGTRLTVT.

The chain is built from TRBV11-2 and TRBJ2-5; the D gene TCRdb calls, TRBD1, cannot be checked with no DNA. Germline CDR1 and CDR2: SGHAT and FQNNGV. CDR3 size: 15 residues. Here the CDR3 reads CASSRVQGRGETQYF.

The rearrangement joins TRBV12-3 or TRBV12-4 to TRBJ2-3; the D call from TCRdb, TRBD1, cannot be confirmed without DNA. The CDR3 has 16 residues. The CDR3 reads CASSLPRDRGTDTQYF.

The gene calls are TRBV5-4 and TRBJ1-2. The CDR3 is 14 amino acids. The germline CDR1 and CDR2 sequences are SGHNT and YYREEE (reference sequence). CDR3 residues: CASSAPLGGGGYTF. Using reference TRBV5-4 and TRBJ1-2 for the parts outside the CDR3, the full variable domain is ETGVTQSPTHLIKTRGQQVTLRCSSQSGHNTVSWYQQALGQGPQFIFQYYREEENGRGNFPPRFSGLQFPNYSSELNVNALELDDSALYLCASSAPLGGGGYTFGSGTRLTVV.

This chain connects TRBV12-3 or TRBV12-4 to TRBJ1-4; TCRdb indicates TRBD1, and absent DNA this call remains unverified. The CDR3 runs 11 residues. The CDR3 is CASTETGELFF.

This chain uses TRBV5-1 with TRBJ2-1; absent DNA, TCRdb's TRBD1 call cannot be checked. CDR1 and CDR2 from the germline V gene are SGHRS and YFSETQ. The CDR3 has 16 amino acids. The chain's CDR3 is CASSLAGGTHYNEQFF.

The J gene is TRBJ2-6, the V gene TRBV12-3 or TRBV12-4. The CDR3 spans 13 residues. This CDR3 is CASGDSGANVLTF.

The genes are TRBV5-4 and TRBJ2-7; TCRdb selects TRBD1, and the lack of DNA leaves this call unchecked. The CDR3 is 14 residues long. Per germline, CDR1 SGHNT and CDR2 YYREEE (reference sequence). The CDR3 is CASSLGPATYEQYF.

The chain recombines TRBV7-9 with TRBJ2-7; TCRdb lists TRBD2, though no DNA is available to test this call. Germline-derived CDR1 and CDR2 are SEHNR and FQNEAQ (reference sequence). The CDR3 loop spans 12 amino acids. CDR3 loop: CASSLPNSGQYF.

This sequence joins TRBV20-1 and TRBJ2-2. CDR3 length equals 11 residues. In germline, CDR1 is DFQATT, CDR2 SNEGSKA (reference sequence). CDR3: CSVYRGGELFF.

This chain uses TRBV7-9 with TRBJ1-5. Germline CDR1 reads SEHNR; CDR2 reads FQNEAQ (reference sequence). CDR3 length: 14 residues. The CDR3 sequence: CASSGAGANQPQHF.

The chain is built from TRBV5-1 and TRBJ2-5; TCRdb proposes TRBD1, but this gene call is untestable without DNA. The CDR3 has 16 residues. Germline V gene lookup returns CDR1 SGHRS and CDR2 YFSETQ. Here the CDR3 reads CASSSGPTRNVETQYF.

This chain connects TRBV15 to TRBJ2-7; with no DNA, the TCRdb D assignment of TRBD1 cannot be verified. CDR3 length: 16 amino acids. Germline values: CDR1 LNHNV, CDR2 YYDKDF (reference sequence). The CDR3 sequence is CATSRPRTDRSYEQYF.

The gene calls are TRBV7-2 and TRBJ1-5; TCRdb lists TRBD1, though no DNA is available to test this call. The germline CDR1 and CDR2 sequences are SGHTA and FQGNSA. The CDR3 contains 15 residues. The CDR3 reads CASSQTGGRGQPQHF. The variable domain in full, completed from reference TRBV7-2 and TRBJ1-5, reads GAGVSQSPSNKVTEKGKDVELRCDPISGHTALYWYRQSLGQGLEFLIYFQGNSAPDKSGLPSDRFSAERTGGSVSTLTIQRTQQEDSAVYLCASSQTGGRGQPQHFGDGTRLSIL.

V gene TRBV5-1 combines with J gene TRBJ2-1; absent DNA, TCRdb's TRBD1 call cannot be checked. Germline CDR1 is SGHRS and CDR2 is YFSETQ. The CDR3 runs to 15 residues. The CDR3 reads CASSLTPEGLGAQFF.

The CDR3 region is CASSLLSRQGKNEQFF. The V gene is TRBV7-2, the J gene TRBJ2-1; TCRdb's D call of TRBD1 is untestable without DNA. There are 16 residues in the CDR3. Germline V lookup: CDR1 SGHTA, CDR2 FQGNSA.

The chain joins TRBV4-2 to TRBJ2-1. The CDR3 is 18 amino acids. Germline loops: CDR1 LGHNA, CDR2 YNFKEQ. The CDR3 loop reads CASSQVSGAAQAYNEQFF.